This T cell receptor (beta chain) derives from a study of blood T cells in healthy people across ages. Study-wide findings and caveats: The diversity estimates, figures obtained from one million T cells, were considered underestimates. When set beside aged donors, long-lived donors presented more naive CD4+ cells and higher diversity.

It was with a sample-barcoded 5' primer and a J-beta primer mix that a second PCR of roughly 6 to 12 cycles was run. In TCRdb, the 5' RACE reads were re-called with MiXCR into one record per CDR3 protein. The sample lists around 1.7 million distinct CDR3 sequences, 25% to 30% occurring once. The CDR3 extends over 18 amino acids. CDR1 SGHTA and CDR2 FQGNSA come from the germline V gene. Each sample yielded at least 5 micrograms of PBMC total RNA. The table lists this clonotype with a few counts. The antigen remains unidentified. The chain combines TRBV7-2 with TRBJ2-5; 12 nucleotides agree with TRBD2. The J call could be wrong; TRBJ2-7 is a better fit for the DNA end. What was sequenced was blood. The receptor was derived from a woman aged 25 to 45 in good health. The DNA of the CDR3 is TGTGCCAGCAGCTTGGGGAGCGAAACTAGCGGGAGGAAATACGAGCAGTACTTC. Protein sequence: CASSLGSETSGRKYEQYF.